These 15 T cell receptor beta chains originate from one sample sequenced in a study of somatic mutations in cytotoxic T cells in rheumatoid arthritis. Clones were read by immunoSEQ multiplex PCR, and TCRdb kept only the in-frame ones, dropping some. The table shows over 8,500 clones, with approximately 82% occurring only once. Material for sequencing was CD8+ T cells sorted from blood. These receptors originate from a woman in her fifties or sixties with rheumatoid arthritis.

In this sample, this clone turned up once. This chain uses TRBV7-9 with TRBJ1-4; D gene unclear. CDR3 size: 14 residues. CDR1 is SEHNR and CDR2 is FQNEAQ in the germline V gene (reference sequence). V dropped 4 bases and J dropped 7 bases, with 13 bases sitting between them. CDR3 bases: TGTGCCAGCAGCTACGCCCGGGAGACTGAAAAACTGTTTTTT. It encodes CASSYARETEKLFF.

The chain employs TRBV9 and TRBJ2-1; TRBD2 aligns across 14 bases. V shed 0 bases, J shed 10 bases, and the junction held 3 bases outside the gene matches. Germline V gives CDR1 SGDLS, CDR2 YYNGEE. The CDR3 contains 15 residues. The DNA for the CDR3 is TGTGCCAGCAGCGTAGGGGGACTAGCGGGAGAAGAGCAGTTCTTC. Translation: CASSVGGLAGEEQFF.

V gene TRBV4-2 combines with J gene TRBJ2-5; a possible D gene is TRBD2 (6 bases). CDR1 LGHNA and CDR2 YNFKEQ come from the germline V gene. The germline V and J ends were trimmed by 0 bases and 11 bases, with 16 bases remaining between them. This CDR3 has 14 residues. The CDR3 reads CASSQDPGWREQYF. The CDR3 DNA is TGTGCCAGCAGCCAAGATCCGGGCTGGAGGGAGCAGTACTTC.

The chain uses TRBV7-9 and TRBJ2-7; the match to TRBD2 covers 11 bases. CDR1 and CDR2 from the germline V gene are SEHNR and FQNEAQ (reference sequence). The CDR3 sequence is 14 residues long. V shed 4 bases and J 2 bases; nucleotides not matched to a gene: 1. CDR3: CASSWGLAAYEQYF. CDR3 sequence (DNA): TGTGCCAGCAGCTGGGGACTAGCGGCCTACGAGCAGTACTTC.

In DNA, the CDR3 is TGTGCCAGCAGCGTAGGAAGCGGGAGTTCCTACGAGCAGTACTTC. Encoded protein: CASSVGSGSSYEQYF. The J gene is TRBJ2-7, the V gene TRBV9; 8 nucleotides align to TRBD2. Germline CDR1 reads SGDLS; CDR2 reads YYNGEE. The CDR3 runs 15 residues. The junction had 3 bases not matched to a gene; V was cut back by 0 bases and J by 1 base.

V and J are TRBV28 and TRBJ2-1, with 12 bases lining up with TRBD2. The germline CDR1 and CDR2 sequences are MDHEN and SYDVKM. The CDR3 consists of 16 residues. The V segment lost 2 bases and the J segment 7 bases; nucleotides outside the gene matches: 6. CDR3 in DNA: TGTGCCAGCAGTTTAGTAAGACTAGCGGGAGAAAATGAGCAGTTCTTC. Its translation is CASSLVRLAGENEQFF.

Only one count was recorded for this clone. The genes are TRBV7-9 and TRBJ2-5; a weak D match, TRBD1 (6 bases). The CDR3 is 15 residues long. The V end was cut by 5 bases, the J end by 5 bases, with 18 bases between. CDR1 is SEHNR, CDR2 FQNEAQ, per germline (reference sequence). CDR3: CASSPPHGQRETQYF. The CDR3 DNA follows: TGTGCCAGCAGCCCACCTCATGGACAGAGGGAGACCCAGTACTTC.

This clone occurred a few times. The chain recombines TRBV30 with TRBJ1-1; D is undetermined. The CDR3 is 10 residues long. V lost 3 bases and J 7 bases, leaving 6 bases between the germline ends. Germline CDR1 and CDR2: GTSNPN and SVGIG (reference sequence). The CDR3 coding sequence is TGTGCCTGGAGAGAGCTTGAAGCTTTCTTT. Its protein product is CAWRELEAFF.

The CDR3 DNA sequence: TGTGCCACCAGCAGAGATTACCTAGCGGGAGAGGCGGACAATGAGCAGTTCTTC. Encoded protein: CATSRDYLAGEADNEQFF. The chain has TRBV15 and TRBJ2-1; 10 nucleotides line up with TRBD2. Germline loops: CDR1 LNHNV, CDR2 YYDKDF (reference sequence). The ends lost 0 bases at V and 5 bases at J; junction bases unmatched: 10. The CDR3 runs 18 residues.

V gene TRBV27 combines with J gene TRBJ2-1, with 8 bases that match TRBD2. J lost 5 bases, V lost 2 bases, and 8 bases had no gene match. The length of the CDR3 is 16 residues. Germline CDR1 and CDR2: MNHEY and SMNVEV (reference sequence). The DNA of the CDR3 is TGTGCCAGCAGTTTAGGTACTAGCGGATATCACAATGAGCAGTTCTTC. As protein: CASSLGTSGYHNEQFF.

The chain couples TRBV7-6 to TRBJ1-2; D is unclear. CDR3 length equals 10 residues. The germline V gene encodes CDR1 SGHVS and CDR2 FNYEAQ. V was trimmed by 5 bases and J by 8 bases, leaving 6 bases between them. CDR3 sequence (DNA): TGTGCCAGCAGCCCACGGGGCTACACCTTC. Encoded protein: CASSPRGYTF. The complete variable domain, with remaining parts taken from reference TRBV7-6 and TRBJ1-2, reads GAGVSQSPRYKVTKRGQDVALRCDPISGHVSLYWYRQALGQGPEFLTYFNYEAQQDKSGLPNDRFSAERPEGSISTLTIQRTEQRDSAMYRCASSPRGYTFGSGTRLTVV.

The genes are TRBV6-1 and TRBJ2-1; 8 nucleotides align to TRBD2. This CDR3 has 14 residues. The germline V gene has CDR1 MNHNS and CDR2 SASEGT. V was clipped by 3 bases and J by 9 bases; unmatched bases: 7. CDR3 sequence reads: CASSEAGGSGEQFF. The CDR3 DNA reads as TGTGCCAGCAGTGAGGCGGGAGGAAGCGGTGAGCAGTTCTTC.

The CDR3 spells CASSLSGSAGYTF. The CDR3 bases are TGTGCCAGCAGTTTATCGGGCTCCGCAGGCTACACCTTC. The chain is built from TRBV27 and TRBJ1-2; D is ambiguous. CDR1 is MNHEY and CDR2 is SMNVEV in the germline V gene (reference sequence). This CDR3 has 13 residues. The V and J ends lost 0 bases and 8 bases respectively, with 10 bases between them.

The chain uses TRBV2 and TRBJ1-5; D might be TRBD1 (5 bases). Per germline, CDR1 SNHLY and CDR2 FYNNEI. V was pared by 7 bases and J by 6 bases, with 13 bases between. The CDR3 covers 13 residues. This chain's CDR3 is CASTRGLSQPQHF. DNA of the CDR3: TGTGCCAGCACCCGGGGGTTGAGTCAGCCCCAGCATTTT.

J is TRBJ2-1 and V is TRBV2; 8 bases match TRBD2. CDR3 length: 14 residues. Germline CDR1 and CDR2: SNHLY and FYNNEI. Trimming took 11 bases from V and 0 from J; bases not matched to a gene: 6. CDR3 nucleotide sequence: TGTGCCGGCGGAGGGACTAGCTCCTACAATGAGCAGTTCTTC. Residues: CAGGGTSSYNEQFF. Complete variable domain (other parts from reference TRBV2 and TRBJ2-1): EPEVTQTPSHQVTQMGQEVILRCVPISNHLYFYWYRQILGQKVEFLVSFYNNEISEKSEIFDDQFSVERPDGSNFTLKIRSTKLEDSAMYFCAGGGTSSYNEQFFGPGTRLTVL.